This T cell receptor (beta chain) was observed in a study of CD8 T cells in ankylosing spondylitis. The CDR3 is 14 amino acids. V was pared by 5 bases and J by 7 bases, with 7 bases of the junction left unmatched. Looked up from germline, CDR1 is KGHDR and CDR2 is SFDVKD. With respect to this clonotype: Its cognate antigen is unknown.

TCRdb passed the 5' RACE reads through MiXCR, listing each CDR3 protein once. This sample has about 300,000 distinct CDR3 sequences; roughly 10% occur once, and the top ten carry roughly 9.5%. Study results and limitations: Typical of ankylosing spondylitis blood, it appeared, was a TCR beta motif of 7 or 8 highly homologous variants. Reactive arthritis synovial fluid and blood were previously reported to contain some motif variants. Disease-linked clones were found to be CD8+ and relatively rare in peripheral blood.

Sequenced input: blood, either unsorted or a sorted T cell fraction (not recorded which). The chain carries TRBV24-1 and TRBJ2-1; TRBD2 agrees at 7 bases. The receptor's source is a female donor with ankylosing spondylitis or in good health (not recorded which). This CDR3 is CATSGKGGWNEQFF. For the CDR3, the DNA is TGTGCCACCAGTGGGAAGGGAGGGTGGAATGAGCAGTTCTTC.